Listed below are T cell receptor beta chains from one sample, sequenced in a study of blood T cell repertoires in COVID-19. Here immunoSEQ multiplex PCR was the method, and the copy in TCRdb shows in-frame clones only, minus some. The sample carries about 89,000 clones, about 80% recorded once. Sample: peripheral blood. All receptors derive from a human donor in a cohort sampled during active COVID-19. Both conserved end residues are part of each CDR3. D genes are given only for firm matches. Expanded clones are given a class, and other clones once, few, many or no size at all.

V gene,clone size,CDR3 length,J gene,D gene,CDR3 DNA,CDR3 protein
TRBV27,-,16,TRBJ2-1,-,TGTGCCAGCAGTTTCAGAGGGCGGCCCCCGTCCAATGAGCAGTTCTTC,CASSFRGRPPSNEQFF
TRBV18,-,15,TRBJ2-7,TRBD2,TGTGCCAGCTCACCATTAGGACTAGCGGGCGACGAGCAGTACTTC,CASSPLGLAGDEQYF
TRBV4-3,few,15,TRBJ1-2,TRBD1,TGCGCCAGCAGCCTTGCGGACAGGGACCACTATGGCTACACCTTC,CASSLADRDHYGYTF
TRBV19,-,13,TRBJ1-1,-,TGTGCCAGTAGCCCTGTTAAGGGGACTGAAGCTTTCTTT,CASSPVKGTEAFF
TRBV7-2,-,15,TRBJ2-5,TRBD1,TGTGCCAGCAGCATCGGGACAGGGAGTGGGAAGACCCAGTACTTC,CASSIGTGSGKTQYF
TRBV7-5,-,17,TRBJ1-2,-,TGTGCCAGAAGCCCTAGGAGGGTGGGGGGAGCCAACTATGGCTACACCTTC,CARSPRRVGGANYGYTF
TRBV15,-,14,TRBJ2-7,-,TGTGCCACCAGCAGAGGACAGGGAGGTTACGAGCAGTACTTC,CATSRGQGGYEQYF
TRBV29-1,-,14,TRBJ1-2,-,TGCAGCGTTGGTGGGGCAGCTGCCAACTATGGCTACACCTTC,CSVGGAAANYGYTF
TRBV9,-,17,TRBJ2-3,-,TGTGCCAGCAGCCGTAGGGGGGGTACCACTAGCACAGATACGCAGTATTTT,CASSRRGGTTSTDTQYF
TRBV28,-,14,TRBJ1-4,-,TGTGCCAGCAGTTTAGAGGGCCGGAAAGAAAAACTGTTTTTT,CASSLEGRKEKLFF
TRBV7-9,-,16,TRBJ2-1,TRBD2,TGTGCCAGCAGCTTAGTCGCTAGCGGGAGGTTTGATGAGCAGTTCTTC,CASSLVASGRFDEQFF
TRBV5-1,-,13,TRBJ1-2,-,TGCGCCAGCAGCTTAACAGAGAACTATGGCTACACCTTC,CASSLTENYGYTF
TRBV28,-,13,TRBJ1-2,TRBD1,TGTGCCAGCAGACGACAGGGCCGCTATGGCTACACCTTC,CASRRQGRYGYTF
TRBV9,-,14,TRBJ2-2,-,TGTGCCAGCAGCGTCGAACGGGAGAGGAGAGAGCTGTTTTTT,CASSVERERRELFF
TRBV13,-,18,TRBJ1-4,-,TGTGCCAGCAGCTTAAGGGGGGGCGGATCAGGGAGAGGTGAAAAACTGTTTTTT,CASSLRGGGSGRGEKLFF
TRBV4-2,-,13,TRBJ1-5,-,TGTGCCAGCAGCGCCGGCGGTAATCAGCCCCAGCATTTT,CASSAGGNQPQHF
TRBV5-1,once,18,TRBJ2-3,TRBD2,TGCGCCAGCAGCTTAGGACTAGCGGGAGTTCTCGGCACAGATACGCAGTATTTT,CASSLGLAGVLGTDTQYF
TRBV6-2/TRBV6-3,once,16,TRBJ2-7,TRBD1,TGTGCCAGCAGTTACCCCGAGACAGGGCTTCTTAACGAGCAGTACTTC,CASSYPETGLLNEQYF
TRBV5-1,-,14,TRBJ2-7,-,TGCGCCAGCAGCTCAGGCGGGTCCCTTTACGAGCAGTACTTC,CASSSGGSLYEQYF
TRBV7-9,-,14,TRBJ2-1,TRBD2,TGTGCCAGCGGGTTAGCTAGCGGGCTTGATGAGCAGTTCTTC,CASGLASGLDEQFF
TRBV19,-,16,TRBJ1-1,TRBD1,TGTGCCGTATACCCGGGGACAGGGTTTGGTGTCACTGAAGCTTTCTTT,CAVYPGTGFGVTEAFF
TRBV19,-,15,TRBJ1-1,TRBD1,TGTGCCAGTAGTACTACGGGACAGGGGGCCGCTGAAGCTTTCTTT,CASSTTGQGAAEAFF
TRBV3-1/TRBV3-2,-,17,TRBJ1-5,-,TGTGCCAGCAGCCAAGGGTCTGCCGGAGGGGTGGGACAGCCCCAGCATTTT,CASSQGSAGGVGQPQHF
TRBV7-2,-,16,TRBJ2-2,-,TGTGCCAGCAGACCCTCCGGGGTTGGGTACACCGGGGAGCTGTTTTTT,CASRPSGVGYTGELFF
TRBV7-2,few,15,TRBJ1-2,TRBD1,TGTGCCAGCAGCCCGGGGACAGGGCTGCAGGGTGGCTACACCTTC,CASSPGTGLQGGYTF
TRBV18,once,13,TRBJ1-1,-,TGTGCCAGCTCATCCCAAGGAGGCACTGAAGCTTTCTTT,CASSSQGGTEAFF
TRBV27,-,16,TRBJ2-5,TRBD1,TGTGCCAGCAGCAGCGGGACAGGGGGCTTCCAAGAGACCCAGTACTTC,CASSSGTGGFQETQYF
TRBV7-8,few,14,TRBJ1-2,TRBD1,TGTGCCAGCAGCTTAACAGGGGGTAACTATGGCTACACCTTC,CASSLTGGNYGYTF
TRBV12-5,-,14,TRBJ1-3,TRBD1,TGTGCTAGTGGTTTCGGGACAGCTGGAAACACCATATATTTT,CASGFGTAGNTIYF
TRBV7-9,few,12,TRBJ2-7,-,TGTGCCAGCAGCTCGGAGACCAGTGGGCAGTACTTC,CASSSETSGQYF
TRBV3-1/TRBV3-2,-,16,TRBJ1-1,-,TGTGCCAGCAGCCAGGGTGGCGGGGGCCTGAACACTGAAGCTTTCTTT,CASSQGGGGLNTEAFF
TRBV3-1/TRBV3-2,once,14,TRBJ1-1,TRBD1,TGTGCCAGCAGCCAAGGGACAGGGCTCTCTCAAGCTTTCTTT,CASSQGTGLSQAFF
TRBV4-1,-,12,TRBJ2-1,-,TGCGCCAGCAGCCTAATAGACAATGAGCAGTTCTTC,CASSLIDNEQFF
TRBV5-8,-,15,TRBJ2-7,-,TGTGCCAGCAGCCGATCGCCCTTCCAGTCTTACGAGCAGTACTTC,CASSRSPFQSYEQYF
TRBV14,-,15,TRBJ1-3,-,TGTGCCAGCAGCCAAGGCGATTACTCTGGAAACACCATATATTTT,CASSQGDYSGNTIYF
TRBV2,few,13,TRBJ2-7,TRBD2,TGTGCCAGCAGTGAAGCGCGCGGGGGCGAGCAGTACTTC,CASSEARGGEQYF
TRBV27,once,13,TRBJ2-7,-,TGTGCCAGCAGTTCGTCCGGGGCCTACGAGCAGTACTTC,CASSSSGAYEQYF
TRBV29-1,-,14,TRBJ2-1,-,TGCAGCGTTGACAGGGTGGTCCTCTACAATGAGCAGTTCTTC,CSVDRVVLYNEQFF
TRBV15,once,17,TRBJ2-4,TRBD1,TGTGCCACCAGCCCTAGCGACAGGGGGCTTTTCAAAAACATTCAGTACTTC,CATSPSDRGLFKNIQYF
TRBV10-1,once,16,TRBJ2-4,TRBD1,TGCGCCAGCAGTGATGAGGGCCAAAGGGGGCAAAACATTCAGTACTTC,CASSDEGQRGQNIQYF
TRBV29-1,once,16,TRBJ2-1,TRBD2,TGCAGCGTAGCCGGGACTAGCGGGAGCTCCTACAATGAGCAGTTCTTC,CSVAGTSGSSYNEQFF
TRBV5-1,-,14,TRBJ1-2,-,TGCGCCAGCACCCTTGGTAGCAGAAACTATGGCTACACCTTC,CASTLGSRNYGYTF
TRBV18,-,14,TRBJ1-2,TRBD1,TGTGCCAGCTCACAGCCGGGACAGGGATATGGCTACACCTTC,CASSQPGQGYGYTF
TRBV24-1,-,14,TRBJ1-1,-,TGTGCCACCAGTGATTCAGACAGGTTTGCTGAAGCTTTCTTT,CATSDSDRFAEAFF
TRBV7-9,-,16,TRBJ2-3,-,TGTGCCAGCAGCCTACAGCCGCGGGGTAGGGAAGATACGCAGTATTTT,CASSLQPRGREDTQYF
TRBV30,-,13,TRBJ1-1,-,TGTGCCTGGAGCGGGATCTCCCGCACTGAAGCTTTCTTT,CAWSGISRTEAFF
TRBV5-4,-,14,TRBJ2-3,-,TGTGCCAGCAGCTGGGGACGGGGGAGAGATACGCAGTATTTT,CASSWGRGRDTQYF
TRBV7-9,-,11,TRBJ2-7,TRBD1,TGTGCCAGCAGCAAACCGGGACAGGGAATCTTC,CASSKPGQGIF
TRBV4-1,-,13,TRBJ2-3,TRBD2,TGCGCCAGCAGCCAAGTAGCGGGAGTGGCGCAGTATTTT,CASSQVAGVAQYF
TRBV19,-,16,TRBJ2-2,TRBD2,TGTGCCAGTAGTATCGGTAGCGGGAGGGCCGTCGGGGAGCTGTTTTTT,CASSIGSGRAVGELFF
TRBV6-2/TRBV6-3,-,14,TRBJ1-5,-,TGTGCCAGCAGTCCCACAGGAACCAATCAGCCCCAGCATTTT,CASSPTGTNQPQHF
TRBV25-1,-,17,TRBJ1-4,-,TGTGCCAGCAGTGAATATGGCGGGGCATCGACTAATGAAAAACTGTTTTTT,CASSEYGGASTNEKLFF
TRBV28,-,19,TRBJ1-6,-,TGTGCCAGCAGTTCAAACAGGGTTTCCGCATGGTCCTATAATTCACCCCTCCACTTT,CASSSNRVSAWSYNSPLHF
TRBV4-2,-,17,TRBJ2-1,TRBD2,TGTGCCAGCAGCCAGGCGGGACTAGCGGGAGGGTATGATGAGCAGTTCTTC,CASSQAGLAGGYDEQFF
TRBV28,-,14,TRBJ1-1,-,TGTGCCAGCAGAGCCTGGACGGGAAACACTGAAGCTTTCTTT,CASRAWTGNTEAFF
TRBV30,few,13,TRBJ1-5,-,TGTGCCTGGACCCCACAGGGATCGCAGCCCCAGCATTTT,CAWTPQGSQPQHF
TRBV7-2,-,15,TRBJ2-1,TRBD2,TGTGCCAGCAATCTAGCGGGACTAGCGAGTAATGAGCAGTTCTTC,CASNLAGLASNEQFF
TRBV28,-,16,TRBJ1-3,-,TGTGCCAGCAGTCCACCCGGGACACCTTCTGGAAACACCATATATTTT,CASSPPGTPSGNTIYF
TRBV5-8,-,17,TRBJ2-2,TRBD1,TGTGCCAGCAGCTTGGCCGCTCAGGGGGCGCGCACCGGGGAGCTGTTTTTT,CASSLAAQGARTGELFF